The clone carrying this T cell receptor beta chain appeared a few times. Germline V gene lookup returns CDR1 SEHNR and CDR2 FQNEAQ (reference sequence). The CDR3 totals 15 residues. V was shortened by 3 bases and J by 3 bases, with 12 bases between the two germline ends. Original data processing: Scientists estimated how many nucleated cells there were by amplifying reference gene primers. Sequencing was performed with immunoSEQ multiplex PCR; in TCRdb, only in-frame clones are kept and a portion is missing. V, J and clone size are those of that table, while D and trimming were read from the DNA. The table lists about 300,000 clones, 85% of them singletons. This entry belongs to a study of blood T cell repertoires in COVID-19. Study background: The origin of the acute and convalescent COVID-19 samples was the United States, Italy and Spain. From T cells, B-cell-depleted T cells, or PBMCs came the material, which was cDNA or gDNA.

The origin of this receptor is a human donor in a cohort sampled during active COVID-19. Sequencing used peripheral blood. The rearrangement links TRBV7-9 to TRBJ2-1, with D possibly TRBD1 on 6 matching bases. The CDR3 region has the DNA TGTGCCAGCAGCTTGAGCCAGGGGCACTACAATGAGCAGTTCTTC. Translating it yields CASSLSQGHYNEQFF.